The T cell receptor (beta chain) described here comes from a study of T cell responses to AZD1222 COVID-19 vaccine. Germline V gene sequence: CDR1 SGDLS, CDR2 YYNGEE. With V trimmed by 7 bases and J by 2 bases, 4 bases remained unmatched. This CDR3 contains 13 residues. Points from the study as a whole: Females outnumbered males among donors, who were mostly white British; clonal diversity was possibly underestimated.

Some clones are missing from TCRdb's copy, which holds only in-frame ones; the method was immunoSEQ multiplex PCR. This table has around 78,000 clones, around four fifths appearing once. Points on this clone: Its target is unknown.

The source of this sequence is an adult in good health. The chain is built from TRBV9 and TRBJ2-7, with 9 positions matching TRBD1. This specimen consisted of peripheral blood, obtained on day 0 of AZD1222 vaccination. The CDR3 loop is CASPGTGPYEQYF. The CDR3 bases are TGTGCCAGCCCCGGGACAGGGCCCTACGAGCAGTACTTC.